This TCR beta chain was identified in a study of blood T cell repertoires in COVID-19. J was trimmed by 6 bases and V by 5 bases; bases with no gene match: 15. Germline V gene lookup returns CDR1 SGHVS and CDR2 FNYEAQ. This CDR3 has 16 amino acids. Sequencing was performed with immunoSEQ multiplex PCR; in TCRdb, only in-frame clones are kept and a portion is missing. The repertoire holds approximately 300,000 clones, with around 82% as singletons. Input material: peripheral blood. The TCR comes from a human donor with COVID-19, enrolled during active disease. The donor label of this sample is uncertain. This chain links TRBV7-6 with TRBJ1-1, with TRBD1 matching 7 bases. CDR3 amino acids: CASSHLDRGGAPEAFF. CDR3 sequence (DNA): TGTGCCAGCAGCCACTTAGACCGAGGGGGCGCACCTGAAGCTTTCTTT.